This T cell receptor beta chain stems from a study of blood T cell repertoires in COVID-19. The V gene lost 1 base and the J gene lost 5 bases, with 4 bases spanning the gap. CDR3 length equals 12 residues. Germline V lookup: CDR1 KGHSH, CDR2 LQKENI. Concerning this clone itself: Other DNA sequences in this sample translate to the same CDR3.

TCRdb keeps only in-frame clones here, not all; method: immunoSEQ multiplex PCR. This repertoire shows approximately 260,000 clones, 80% to 90% found once; its top ten account for approximately 11%. Sequencing was performed on peripheral blood. The origin of this receptor is a woman aged 70-85 years with acute or convalescent COVID-19. This chain connects TRBV18 to TRBJ2-3; D is uncertain. The CDR3 nucleotides read TGTGCCAGCTCACCACGGCTAGATACGCAGTATTTT. It translates to CASSPRLDTQYF.